This T cell receptor (beta chain) appears in the sequencing data of a study of type 1 and type 2 diabetes patients. Study background: Donors were type 1 diabetes, type 2 diabetes, or nondiabetic controls.

The CDR3 loop spans 17 amino acids. Germline CDR1 and CDR2: SGHVS and FQNEAQ. V was pared by 5 bases and J by 2 bases, with 21 bases between. PCR was run on genomic DNA. Multiplex PCR with 30 forward and 13 reverse primers amplified the TCR beta CDR3. TCRdb used MiXCR to reprocess the multiplex PCR reads, holding one entry per CDR3 protein. The profile shows about 250,000 distinct CDR3 sequences, roughly 48% of them singletons. Sequencing was done on a sample of peripheral blood mononuclear cells (PBMCs). V usage is TRBV7-8 and J usage is TRBJ2-5; a weak D match, TRBD2 (5 bases). The source is a young man with type 2 diabetes. The CDR3 region is CASSPNFGAAVQETQYF. The DNA of the CDR3 is TGTGCCAGCAGCCCGAACTTTGGAGCGGCCGTTCAAGAGACCCAGTACTTC.